These 16 T cell receptor beta chains came from one sample sequenced in a study of blood T cell repertoires in COVID-19. Only in-frame clones appear in the TCRdb table, and some are missing; sequencing was by immunoSEQ multiplex PCR. The sample records about 140,000 clones, 65% to 85% being singletons. Sequenced sample: peripheral blood. The receptors stem from a woman between 45 and 65 years old with acute or convalescent COVID-19.

In this sample, this clone turned up a few times. The chain combines TRBV5-1 with TRBJ2-2, with D tentatively TRBD1 (5 bases). This CDR3 contains 15 residues. CDR1 is SGHRS and CDR2 is YFSETQ in the germline V gene. V lost 0 bases, J lost 4 bases, and 10 bases lay in between. In nucleotides, the CDR3 is TGCGCCAGCAGCTTGGGGCAGGGTTTCACCGGGGAGCTGTTTTTT. It yields the protein CASSLGQGFTGELFF.

This sequence joins TRBV2 and TRBJ2-1; 12 bases are shared with TRBD2. The CDR3 runs to 14 residues. Germline CDR1 SNHLY, CDR2 FYNNEI. V was pared by 6 bases and J by 4 bases, with 1 base of the junction left unmatched. In DNA form, the CDR3 reads TGTGCCAGCAGGGGGACTAGCGGGTACAATGAGCAGTTCTTC. Its protein is CASRGTSGYNEQFF. The whole variable domain, remainder taken from reference TRBV2 and TRBJ2-1, is EPEVTQTPSHQVTQMGQEVILRCVPISNHLYFYWYRQILGQKVEFLVSFYNNEISEKSEIFDDQFSVERPDGSNFTLKIRSTKLEDSAMYFCASRGTSGYNEQFFGPGTRLTVL.

The chain recombines TRBV29-1 with TRBJ2-1; TRBD2 matches 11 bases. The V segment lost 4 bases and the J segment 7 bases; nucleotides outside the gene matches: 6. Germline assignment: CDR1 SQVTM and CDR2 ANQGSEA. The CDR3 runs to 14 residues. CDR3 coding DNA: TGCAGCGTTGTTAAGACTAGCGGGGTTAATGAGCAGTTCTTC. Its protein product is CSVVKTSGVNEQFF.

V is TRBV9 and J is TRBJ1-5, with D perhaps TRBD1 (6 bases). V was pared by 4 bases and J by 1 base, with 12 bases between. Germline assignment: CDR1 SGDLS and CDR2 YYNGEE. The CDR3 is 15 residues long. The CDR3 sequence: CASSRKGESNQPQHF. The CDR3 region has the DNA TGTGCCAGCAGCCGGAAGGGGGAGAGCAATCAGCCCCAGCATTTT.

The rearrangement uses TRBV11-3 and TRBJ2-5; D possibly corresponds to TRBD1 (7 bases). Germline assignment: CDR1 SGHNT and CDR2 YENEEA. Trimming left V 5 bases short and J 9 bases short, with 28 bases between. This CDR3 comprises 17 residues. The CDR3 here is CASSPGEGTAGWGPQYF. The CDR3 DNA is TGTGCCAGCAGCCCAGGAGAGGGGACAGCGGGTTGGGGGCCCCAGTACTTC.

The chain combines TRBV7-3 with TRBJ1-1; D ambiguous. The germline V gene has CDR1 SGHTA and CDR2 FQGTGA. Trimming took off 5 bases at V and 4 bases at J, with 5 bases between the two ends. This CDR3 is 11 amino acids long. The CDR3 loop reads CASSEGTEAFF. The CDR3 DNA reads TGTGCCAGCAGCGAGGGCACTGAAGCTTTCTTT.

V gene TRBV7-3 combines with J gene TRBJ1-1; 7 bases are a match to TRBD1. Germline values: CDR1 SGHTA, CDR2 FQGTGA. V shed 6 bases, J shed 4 bases, and the junction held 8 bases outside the gene matches. CDR3 length: 14 amino acids. The CDR3 DNA reads as TGTGCCAGCAGTCAAACAGGGGTGGTCACTGAAGCTTTCTTT. Translating it yields CASSQTGVVTEAFF.

The chain recombines TRBV7-2 with TRBJ2-5, with 8 bases identical to TRBD1. Germline trimming cut 4 bases from V and 4 bases from J; bases unmatched to any gene: 2. From germline, CDR1 is SGHTA and CDR2 FQGNSA. The CDR3 is 13 residues long. CDR3 sequence reads: CASSWTGRETQYF. CDR3 bases: TGTGCCAGCAGCTGGACAGGGCGAGAGACCCAGTACTTC.

The rearrangement uses TRBV4-3 and TRBJ1-1; TRBD1 matches at 11 bases. The V and J ends lost 2 bases and 1 base, in that order; junction bases with no gene match: 6. The CDR3 length is 17 residues. CDR1 LGHNA and CDR2 YSLEER come from the germline V gene. CDR3 region: CASSQLDRGRANTEAFF. The CDR3, as DNA: TGCGCCAGCAGCCAATTGGACAGGGGGCGGGCGAACACTGAAGCTTTCTTT.

This clone has a handful of counts. The rearrangement uses TRBV7-9 and TRBJ1-2, with D tentatively TRBD1 (5 bases). This CDR3 is built from 13 residues. The V gene lost 5 bases and the J gene lost 4 bases, with 11 bases spanning the gap. Germline CDR1 is SEHNR and CDR2 is FQNEAQ (reference sequence). CDR3 sequence (DNA): TGTGCCAGCAGCCCTCAGGGTTCCTATGGCTACACCTTC. Its translation: CASSPQGSYGYTF.

The gene calls are TRBV27 and TRBJ1-1; TRBD1 might be the D (6 bases). The V end lost 3 bases, the J end lost 9 bases, and 8 bases lay between the germline ends. Germline V gene sequence: CDR1 MNHEY, CDR2 SMNVEV (reference sequence). The CDR3 has 11 residues. Here the CDR3 reads CASSFGQQAFF. The CDR3 DNA is TGTGCCAGCAGTTTTGGACAGCAAGCTTTCTTT.

This clone showed up just a few times. The chain employs TRBV29-1 and TRBJ2-2; 7 bases match TRBD1. This CDR3 has 15 residues. CDR1 and CDR2 (germline): SQVTM, ANQGSEA. CDR3 loop: CGAMPGQTNTGELFF. The CDR3 DNA sequence: TGCGGCGCCATGCCGGGACAGACGAACACCGGGGAGCTGTTTTTT.

This clone appeared a single time. The junction departs from germline at one end; a sequencing error may be responsible. Within the sample, other DNA sequences also encode this same CDR3. This chain connects TRBV9 to TRBJ2-4, with 9 nucleotides matching TRBD2. Germline V gene sequence: CDR1 SGDLS, CDR2 YYNGEE. This CDR3 spans 14 amino acids. CDR3 DNA sequence: TGCGCCAGCAGCGGCGGGGGGGCGAAAAACATTCAGTACTTC. The encoded protein is CASSGGGAKNIQYF.

V usage is TRBV27 and J usage is TRBJ1-3, with 9 bases lining up with TRBD1. Trimming took 2 bases from V and 9 from J; bases not matched to a gene: 11. Germline V gives CDR1 MNHEY, CDR2 SMNVEV (reference sequence). This CDR3 spans 16 amino acids. CDR3 coding DNA: TGTGCCAGCAGTTTAGGGCCTCCGGGACAGGGAGGCACCATATATTTT. Translating gives CASSLGPPGQGGTIYF.

This sequence joins TRBV7-7 and TRBJ1-4; 12 bases fit TRBD1. The V and J ends lost 4 bases and 7 bases, in that order; junction bases with no gene match: 4. Per the germline V gene, CDR1 is SSHAT and CDR2 is FNYEAQ (reference sequence). The CDR3 has 15 residues. CDR3 region: CASSSGTGGVEKLFF. CDR3 coding DNA: TGTGCCAGCAGCTCGGGGACAGGGGGCGTTGAAAAACTGTTTTTT.

This clone was picked up one time. The V call is TRBV19, the J call TRBJ1-2, with 9 bases aligning to TRBD1. This CDR3 is 18 amino acids long. V lost 3 bases and J lost 0; bases outside the gene matches: 11. Germline assignment: CDR1 LNHDA and CDR2 SQIVND (reference sequence). The CDR3 loop is CASSILPGQGPANYGYTF. CDR3 nucleotide sequence: TGTGCCAGTAGTATCCTCCCGGGACAGGGCCCCGCTAACTATGGCTACACCTTC.